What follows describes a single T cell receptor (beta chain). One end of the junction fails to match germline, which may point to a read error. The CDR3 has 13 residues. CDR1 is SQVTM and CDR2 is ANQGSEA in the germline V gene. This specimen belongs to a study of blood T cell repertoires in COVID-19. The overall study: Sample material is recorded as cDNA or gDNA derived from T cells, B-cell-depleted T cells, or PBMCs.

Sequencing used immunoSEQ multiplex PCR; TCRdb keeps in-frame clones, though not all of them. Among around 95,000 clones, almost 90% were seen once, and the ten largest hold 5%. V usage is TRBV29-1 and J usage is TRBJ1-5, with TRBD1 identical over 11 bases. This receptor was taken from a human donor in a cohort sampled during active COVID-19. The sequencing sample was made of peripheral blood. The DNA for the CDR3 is TGCAGCGTTGGGACAGGGGGCAAGCAGCCCCAGCATTTT. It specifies CSVGTGGKQPQHF.